These 4 T cell receptor beta chains share one sample of origin, sequenced in a study of T cells in Graves' hyperthyroidism and ophthalmopathy. Amplified regions were TCR beta CDR3 sequences from RNA transcripts. During a first-round RT-PCR of the TCR CDR3, the HTBI primer set was used. TCRdb reanalysed the multiplex PCR reads using MiXCR and keeps one entry per CDR3 protein. The data contain 300,000 to 400,000 distinct CDR3 sequences, about 20% of them singletons. The sample was blood. These receptors came from a woman in her forties or fifties with Graves' hyperthyroidism.

With regard to this clonotype: One base away lies a much larger clone, so this may be a sequencing read error. This sequence joins TRBV30 and TRBJ1-4; D gene uncertain. This CDR3 has 14 amino acids. Germline V CDR1 and CDR2: GTSNPN, SVGIG (reference sequence). CDR3 protein: CAWGVRILAEKLFF. CDR3 DNA: TGTGCCTGGGGTGTTCGAATCCTTGCAGAAAAACTGTTTTTT.

This chain joins TRBV5-6 and TRBJ1-3; D is unclear. The CDR3 totals 16 residues. V was shortened by 4 bases and J by 0 bases, with 14 bases between the two germline ends. Germline V gene sequence: CDR1 SGHDT, CDR2 YYEEEE. CDR3: CASSAWWSSSGNTIYF. CDR3 coding DNA: TGTGCCAGCAGCGCCTGGTGGAGTAGCTCTGGAAACACCATATATTTT.

The chain uses TRBV7-9 and TRBJ2-7; 9 positions match TRBD2. The CDR3 is 15 residues long. CDR1 is SEHNR and CDR2 is FQNEAQ in the germline V gene (reference sequence). Germline trimming cut 1 base from V and 6 bases from J; bases unmatched to any gene: 7. CDR3 residues: CASSLGLAGVAEQYV. CDR3 in DNA: TGTGCCAGCAGCTTAGGCTTAGCGGGGGTAGCCGAGCAGTACGTC.

V usage is TRBV29-1 and J usage is TRBJ1-2, with 9 bases fitting TRBD1. J was trimmed by 5 bases and V by 4 bases; bases with no gene match: 5. The CDR3 contains 13 residues. Germline V gene data show CDR1 as SQVTM and CDR2 as ANQGSEA. CDR3 residues: CSVGSQGAYGYTF. CDR3 sequence (DNA): TGCAGCGTTGGATCACAGGGGGCGTATGGCTACACCTTC.